Listed below are T cell receptor beta chains from one sample, sequenced in a study of T cell responses to AZD1222 COVID-19 vaccine. TCRdb keeps only in-frame clones here, not all; method: immunoSEQ multiplex PCR. The sample yields roughly 100,000 clones, roughly 90% seen once. Sequencing used peripheral blood, obtained on day 0 of AZD1222 vaccination. These receptor sequences come from an adult in good health. CDR3s include the opening cysteine and the closing phenylalanine or tryptophan. A D gene is named only where the DNA matches it firmly. Clone size, where shown, is once, few, many, or a class for clones that have expanded.

J,D,size,V,DNA,CDR3
TRBJ2-3,-,-,TRBV5-8,TGTGCCAGCACCAACCCCGGGACAACTAGTCCGTATTTT,CASTNPGTTSPYF
TRBJ1-1,TRBD1,-,TRBV27,TGTGCCAGCAGTTTAAGGGGGCTCAGCGAAGCTTTCTTT,CASSLRGLSEAFF
TRBJ2-7,-,-,TRBV28,TGTGCCAGCAGCCTATCCGGGACGGCCTTTGGCGAGCAGTACTTC,CASSLSGTAFGEQYF
TRBJ1-1,TRBD1,-,TRBV5-1,TGCGCCAGCAGCTCCAACGACAGGGCCACTGAAGCTTTCTTT,CASSSNDRATEAFF
TRBJ1-1,-,few,TRBV6-5,TGTGCCAGCAGTTTTAGCTGGAACACTGAAGCTTTCTTT,CASSFSWNTEAFF
TRBJ2-6,-,-,TRBV19,TGTGCCAGTAGTCCCTCGGGCAATCGGGCCAACGTCCTGACTTTC,CASSPSGNRANVLTF
TRBJ1-4,-,-,TRBV18,TGTGCCAGCTCAGAACGGACGAAGACTAATGAAAAACTGTTTTTT,CASSERTKTNEKLFF
TRBJ2-7,TRBD2,-,TRBV6-5,TGTGCCAGCAGGTCCAAGCGGGGGAGCTCCTACGAGCAGTACTTC,CASRSKRGSSYEQYF
TRBJ2-7,-,-,TRBV27,TGTGCCAGTGCCCCCCGTCGGGGGGCCGCCTACGAGCAGTACTTC,CASAPRRGAAYEQYF
TRBJ1-6,-,-,TRBV27,TGTGCCAGCAGTTTATCGACGGAAACTTATAATTCACCCCTCCACTTT,CASSLSTETYNSPLHF
TRBJ1-3,-,-,TRBV19,TGTGCCAGTAGTCCACCTTTGGGGGCCACTGGAAACACCATATATTTT,CASSPPLGATGNTIYF